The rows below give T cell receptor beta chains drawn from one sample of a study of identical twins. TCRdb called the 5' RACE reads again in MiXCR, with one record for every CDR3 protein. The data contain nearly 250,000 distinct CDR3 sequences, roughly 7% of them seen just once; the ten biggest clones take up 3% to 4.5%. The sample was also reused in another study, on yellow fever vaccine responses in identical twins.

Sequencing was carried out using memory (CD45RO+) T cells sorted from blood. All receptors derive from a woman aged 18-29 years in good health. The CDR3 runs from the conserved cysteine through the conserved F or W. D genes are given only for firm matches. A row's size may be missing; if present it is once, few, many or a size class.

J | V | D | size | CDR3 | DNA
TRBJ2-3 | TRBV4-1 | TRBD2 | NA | CASSQPSGSWADTQYF | TGCGCCAGCAGCCAACCTAGCGGGAGTTGGGCAGATACGCAGTATTTT
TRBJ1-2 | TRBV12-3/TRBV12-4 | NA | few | CASSLQMGYTF | TGTGCCAGCAGCCTCCAGATGGGCTACACCTTC
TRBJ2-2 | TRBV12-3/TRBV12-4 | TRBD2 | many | CASSPRTSGSPGELFF | TGTGCCAGCAGTCCGCGGACTAGCGGGAGCCCCGGGGAGCTGTTTTTT
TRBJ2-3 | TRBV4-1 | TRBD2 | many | CASSQDPRAGGQDTQYF | TGCGCCAGCAGCCAAGATCCCCGAGCGGGGGGGCAAGATACGCAGTATTTT
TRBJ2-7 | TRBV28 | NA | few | CAASGRAEQYF | TGTGCCGCCAGCGGTCGGGCCGAGCAGTACTTC
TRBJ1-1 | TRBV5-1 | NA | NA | CASSLDPVGTEAFF | TGCGCCAGCAGCTTGGACCCAGTAGGGACTGAAGCTTTCTTT
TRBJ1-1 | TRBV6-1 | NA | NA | CASSPRGLMVNTEAFF | TGTGCCAGCAGTCCGAGAGGGTTAATGGTGAACACTGAAGCTTTCTTT
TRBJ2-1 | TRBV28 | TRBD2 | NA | CASSLGLVLENEQFF | TGTGCCAGCAGTTTGGGACTAGTTCTTGAGAATGAGCAGTTCTTC
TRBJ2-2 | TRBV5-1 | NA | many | CASSLGGAGELFF | TGCGCCAGCAGCTTAGGTGGAGCCGGGGAGCTGTTTTTT
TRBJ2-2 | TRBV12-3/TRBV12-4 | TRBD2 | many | CASSPLAGGSGELFF | TGTGCCAGCAGCCCTCTAGCGGGGGGTTCTGGGGAGCTGTTTTTT
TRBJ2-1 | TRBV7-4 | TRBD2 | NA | CASSGAGGSSYNEQFF | TGTGCCAGCAGCGGGGCGGGAGGCAGCTCCTACAATGAGCAGTTCTTC
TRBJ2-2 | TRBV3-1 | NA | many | CASMLTPNTGELFF | TGTGCCAGCATGCTGACTCCGAACACCGGGGAGCTGTTTTTT
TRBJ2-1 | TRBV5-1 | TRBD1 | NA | CASSTGQGRWQFF | TGCGCCAGCAGCACCGGACAGGGCCGATGGCAGTTCTTC
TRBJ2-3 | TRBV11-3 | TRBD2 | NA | CASSFTEREGPDTQYF | TGTGCCAGCAGCTTTACGGAGCGGGAGGGCCCCGATACGCAGTATTTT
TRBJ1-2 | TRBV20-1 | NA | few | CSASDPGGLSYGYTF | TGCAGTGCTAGTGACCCCGGGGGGCTCAGCTATGGCTACACCTTC
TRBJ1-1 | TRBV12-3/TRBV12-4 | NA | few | CAGSQGLAGTEAFF | TGTGCCGGCAGCCAGGGGTTGGCCGGCACTGAAGCTTTCTTT
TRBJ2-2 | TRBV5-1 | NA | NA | CASSLVDRGELFF | TGCGCCAGCAGCTTGGTGGACCGGGGGGAGCTGTTTTTT
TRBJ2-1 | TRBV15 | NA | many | CATSRDLGGAEQFF | TGTGCCACCAGCAGAGATCTGGGCGGGGCTGAGCAGTTCTTC
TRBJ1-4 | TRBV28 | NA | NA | CASTLRNEKLFF | TGTGCCAGCACTCTACGGAATGAAAAACTGTTTTTT
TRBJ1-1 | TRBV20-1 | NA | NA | CSARTEAEAFF | TGCAGTGCTAGGACAGAAGCTGAAGCTTTCTTT
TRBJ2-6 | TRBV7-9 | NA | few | CASSSTGLSGANVLTF | TGTGCCAGCAGCTCCACTGGGCTCTCTGGGGCCAACGTCCTGACTTTC
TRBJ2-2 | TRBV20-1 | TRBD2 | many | CSALLLATSGTGELFF | TGCAGTGCCCTTCTCCTCGCTACTAGCGGGACCGGGGAGCTGTTTTTT
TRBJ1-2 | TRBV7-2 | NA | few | CASSLARGVGGYTF | TGTGCCAGCAGCTTGGCCAGGGGCGTAGGCGGCTACACCTTC
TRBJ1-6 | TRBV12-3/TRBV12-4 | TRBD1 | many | CASSLSDRVNSPLHF | TGTGCCAGCAGTTTGAGTGACAGGGTTAATTCACCCCTCCACTTT
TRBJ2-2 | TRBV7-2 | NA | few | CASSSLGGTGELFF | TGTGCCAGCAGCTCCCTAGGGGGGACCGGGGAGCTGTTTTTT
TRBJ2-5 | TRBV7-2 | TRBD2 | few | CASSLAEFLAGGEGTQYF | TGTGCCAGCAGCTTAGCGGAGTTTCTAGCGGGGGGAGAGGGGACCCAGTACTTC
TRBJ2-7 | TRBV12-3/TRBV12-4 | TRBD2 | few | CASSLGGRAAEQYF | TGTGCCAGCAGTTTGGGCGGGAGGGCCGCCGAGCAGTACTTC
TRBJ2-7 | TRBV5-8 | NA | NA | CASHNGAGAISEQYF | TGTGCCAGCCACAACGGGGCAGGGGCTATAAGCGAGCAGTACTTC
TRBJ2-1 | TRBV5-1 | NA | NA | CASSLAVEAASSYNEQFF | TGCGCCAGCAGCTTGGCCGTAGAGGCTGCAAGCTCCTACAATGAGCAGTTCTTC
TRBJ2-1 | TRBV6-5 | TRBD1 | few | CASSYSQLGTGEHNEQFF | TGTGCCAGCAGTTACTCGCAGCTTGGGACAGGGGAGCACAATGAGCAGTTCTTC
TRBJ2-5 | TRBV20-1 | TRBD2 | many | CSAMRTSGAKETQYF | TGCAGTGCTATGCGGACTAGCGGAGCCAAAGAGACCCAGTACTTC
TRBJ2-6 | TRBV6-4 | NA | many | CASSFTNGRVLTF | TGTGCCAGCAGTTTCACAAATGGACGAGTCCTGACTTTC
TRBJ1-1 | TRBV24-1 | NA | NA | CATSDESTAFF | TGTGCCACCAGTGACGAATCTACGGCTTTCTTT
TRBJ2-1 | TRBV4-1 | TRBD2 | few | CASSQVGLAGAISYNEQFF | TGCGCCAGCAGCCAAGTCGGACTAGCGGGGGCGATTTCCTACAATGAGCAGTTCTTC
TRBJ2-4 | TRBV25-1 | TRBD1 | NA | CASSDRDREENIQYF | TGTGCCAGCAGTGACCGGGACAGGGAGGAAAACATTCAGTACTTC
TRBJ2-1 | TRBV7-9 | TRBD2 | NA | CASSFGLAGGNNEQFF | TGTGCCAGCAGCTTCGGACTAGCGGGGGGCAACAATGAGCAGTTCTTC
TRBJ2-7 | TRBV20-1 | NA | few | CSARVQAYEQYF | TGCAGTGCTAGAGTACAGGCCTACGAGCAGTACTTC
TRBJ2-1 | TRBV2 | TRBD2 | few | CASSEARRLAGSNNEQFF | TGTGCCAGCAGTGAAGCGAGAAGACTAGCGGGATCCAACAATGAGCAGTTCTTC
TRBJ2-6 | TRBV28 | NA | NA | CASSTPVRPVLTF | TGTGCCAGCAGTACCCCGGTCCGTCCCGTCCTGACTTTC
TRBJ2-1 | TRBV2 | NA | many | CASSQRSDSYNEQFF | TGTGCCAGCAGTCAGCGCTCCGACTCCTACAATGAGCAGTTCTTC
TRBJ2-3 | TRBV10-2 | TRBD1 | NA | CASYDRGHITDTQYF | TGCGCCAGCTACGACAGGGGGCATATCACAGATACGCAGTATTTT
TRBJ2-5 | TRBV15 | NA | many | CATSSLASETQYF | TGTGCCACCAGCAGCCTAGCTTCCGAGACCCAGTACTTC
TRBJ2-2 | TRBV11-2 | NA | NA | CASRPTAAQGQNTGELFF | TGTGCCAGCAGGCCCACGGCGGCTCAGGGGCAAAACACCGGGGAGCTGTTTTTT
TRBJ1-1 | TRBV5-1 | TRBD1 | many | CASSGGQGGVNTEAFF | TGCGCCAGCAGCGGCGGACAGGGTGGCGTGAACACTGAAGCTTTCTTT
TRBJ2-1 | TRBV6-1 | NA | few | CASSVVGGPNNEQFF | TGTGCCAGCAGTGTAGTTGGGGGCCCAAACAATGAGCAGTTCTTC
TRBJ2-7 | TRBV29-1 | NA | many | CSVGQSYEQYF | TGCAGCGTTGGACAGTCGTACGAGCAGTACTTC
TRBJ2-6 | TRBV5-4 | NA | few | CASRSQGYLGANVLTF | TGTGCCAGCAGGTCACAGGGTTATCTCGGGGCCAACGTCCTGACTTTC
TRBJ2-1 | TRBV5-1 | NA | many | CASSRLPGGLNEQFF | TGCGCCAGCAGCCGCCTCCCGGGGGGCCTCAATGAGCAGTTCTTC
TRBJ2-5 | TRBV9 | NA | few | CASSPTSGQHQETQYF | TGTGCCAGCAGCCCCACGTCCGGACAGCACCAAGAGACCCAGTACTTC
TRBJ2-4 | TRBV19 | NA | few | CASSIDAHLTMGLQNIQYF | TGTGCCAGTAGTATTGACGCTCATCTGACGATGGGGCTCCAAAACATTCAGTACTTC
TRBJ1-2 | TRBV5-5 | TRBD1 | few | CASSPTQGAKGYTF | TGTGCCAGCAGCCCGACACAGGGGGCGAAAGGCTACACCTTC
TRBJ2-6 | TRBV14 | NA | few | CASSQDPGANVLTF | TGTGCCAGCAGCCAAGACCCTGGGGCCAACGTCCTGACTTTC
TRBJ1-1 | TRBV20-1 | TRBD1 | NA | CSAKQTGSTTEAFF | TGCAGTGCTAAGCAGACAGGGAGTACCACTGAAGCTTTCTTT
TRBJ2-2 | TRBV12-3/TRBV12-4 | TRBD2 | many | CASSRGLRTGELFF | TGTGCCAGCAGTAGGGGACTACGCACCGGGGAGCTGTTTTTT